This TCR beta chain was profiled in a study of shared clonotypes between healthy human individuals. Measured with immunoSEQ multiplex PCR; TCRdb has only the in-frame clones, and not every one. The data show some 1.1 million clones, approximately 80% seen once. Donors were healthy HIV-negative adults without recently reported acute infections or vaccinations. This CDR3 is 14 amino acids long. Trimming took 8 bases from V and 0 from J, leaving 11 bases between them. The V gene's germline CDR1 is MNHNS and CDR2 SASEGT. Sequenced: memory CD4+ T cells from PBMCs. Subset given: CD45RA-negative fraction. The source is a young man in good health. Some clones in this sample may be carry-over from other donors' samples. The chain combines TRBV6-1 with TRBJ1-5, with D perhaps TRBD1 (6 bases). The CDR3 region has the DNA TGTGCCAGCGGGACGGGACATAGCAATCAGCCCCAGCATTTT. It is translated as CASGTGHSNQPQHF.